This T cell receptor beta chain was captured by sequencing in a study of T cell responses to AZD1222 COVID-19 vaccine. The method was immunoSEQ multiplex PCR; TCRdb's version includes in-frame clones alone and lacks a portion of them. This sample has some 110,000 clones; about 89% occur once, and the top ten carry 7.1%. Trimming took 7 bases from V and 7 from J, leaving 11 bases between them. CDR1 is MNHEY and CDR2 is SVGAGI in the germline V gene. This CDR3 has 13 amino acids. Regarding the study as a whole: Reports say nearly half of spike-specific TCRs go after unmutated variant regions. Donors were mostly white British, more females; clonal diversity possibly underestimated. At 160-218 and 743-854, vaccine-associated CD4 TCRs were dominant, and they spanned spike.

Concerning this clone: Its specificity is unknown.

The sample was peripheral blood, taken 28 days after the second AZD1222 dose. The TCR sequence derives from an adult who received the AZD1222 COVID-19 vaccine. This chain links TRBV6-5 with TRBJ1-6, with D unclear. CDR3 in amino acids: CASTVTSNSPLHF. The CDR3 region has the DNA TGTGCCAGCACCGTTACATCGAATTCACCCCTCCACTTT.